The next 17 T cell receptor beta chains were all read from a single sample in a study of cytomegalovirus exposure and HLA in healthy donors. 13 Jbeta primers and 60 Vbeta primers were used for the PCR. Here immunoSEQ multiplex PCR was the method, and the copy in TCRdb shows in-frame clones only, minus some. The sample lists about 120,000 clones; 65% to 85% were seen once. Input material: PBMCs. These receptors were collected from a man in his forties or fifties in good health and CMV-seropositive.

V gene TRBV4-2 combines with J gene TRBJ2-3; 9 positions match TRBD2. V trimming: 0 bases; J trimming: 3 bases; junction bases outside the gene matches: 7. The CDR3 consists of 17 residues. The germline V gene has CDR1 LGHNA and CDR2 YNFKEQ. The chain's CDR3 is CASSQDQGLARTDTQYF. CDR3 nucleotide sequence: TGTGCCAGCAGCCAAGATCAGGGACTAGCAAGAACAGATACGCAGTATTTT.

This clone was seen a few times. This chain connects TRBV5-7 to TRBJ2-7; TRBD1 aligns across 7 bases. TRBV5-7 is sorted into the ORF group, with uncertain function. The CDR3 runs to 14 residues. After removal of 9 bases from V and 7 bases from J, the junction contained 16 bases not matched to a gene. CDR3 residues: CATPPGTAYEEQYF. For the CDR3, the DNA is TGTGCCACCCCGCCCGGGACAGCCTATGAGGAGCAGTACTTC.

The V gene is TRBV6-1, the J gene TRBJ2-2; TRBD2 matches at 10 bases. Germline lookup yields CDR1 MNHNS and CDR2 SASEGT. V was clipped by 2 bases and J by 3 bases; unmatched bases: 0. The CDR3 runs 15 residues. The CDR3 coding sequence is TGTGCCAGCAGTGAACTAGCGGGAGACACCGGGGAGCTGTTTTTT. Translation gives CASSELAGDTGELFF.

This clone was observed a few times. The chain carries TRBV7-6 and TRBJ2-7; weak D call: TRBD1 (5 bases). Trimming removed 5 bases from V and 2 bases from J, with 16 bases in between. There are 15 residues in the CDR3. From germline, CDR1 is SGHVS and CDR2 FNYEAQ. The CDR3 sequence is CASSPWGQDTYEQYF. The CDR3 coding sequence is TGTGCCAGCAGCCCGTGGGGTCAGGACACCTACGAGCAGTACTTC.

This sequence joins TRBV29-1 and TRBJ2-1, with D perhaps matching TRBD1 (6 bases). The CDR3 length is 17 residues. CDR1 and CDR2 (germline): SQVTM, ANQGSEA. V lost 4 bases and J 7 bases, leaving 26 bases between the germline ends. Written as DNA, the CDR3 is TGCAGCGTTGGAGGGGTGGGGGCTAGCTGGGAACGTAATGAGCAGTTCTTC. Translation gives CSVGGVGASWERNEQFF.

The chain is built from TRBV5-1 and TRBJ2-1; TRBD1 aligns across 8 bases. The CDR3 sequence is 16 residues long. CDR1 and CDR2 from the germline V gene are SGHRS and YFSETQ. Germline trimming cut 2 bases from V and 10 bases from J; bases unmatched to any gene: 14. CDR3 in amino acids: CASSFVDRAMRREQFF. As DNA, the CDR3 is TGCGCCAGCAGCTTTGTGGACAGGGCAATGCGTAGGGAGCAGTTCTTC.

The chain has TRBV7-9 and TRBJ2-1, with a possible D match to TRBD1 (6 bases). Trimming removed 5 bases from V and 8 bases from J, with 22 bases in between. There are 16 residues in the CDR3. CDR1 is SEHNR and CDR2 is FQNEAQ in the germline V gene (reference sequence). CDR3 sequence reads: CASSHAWKQGSDEQFF. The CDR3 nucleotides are TGTGCCAGCAGCCATGCATGGAAACAGGGTAGCGATGAGCAGTTCTTC.

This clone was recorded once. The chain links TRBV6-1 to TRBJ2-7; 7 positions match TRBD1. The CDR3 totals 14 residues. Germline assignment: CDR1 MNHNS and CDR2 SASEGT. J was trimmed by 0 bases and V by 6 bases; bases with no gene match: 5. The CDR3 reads CASRAGDSSYEQYF. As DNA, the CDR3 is TGTGCCAGCAGGGCCGGGGACAGCTCCTACGAGCAGTACTTC.

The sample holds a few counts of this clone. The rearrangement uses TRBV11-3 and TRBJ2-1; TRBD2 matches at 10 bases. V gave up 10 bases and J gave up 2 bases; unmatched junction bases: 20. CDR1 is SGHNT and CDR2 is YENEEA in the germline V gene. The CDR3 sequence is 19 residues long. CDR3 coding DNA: TGTGCCACCGGTGGACCGGCGTCAGCGGGGGGGATGACCTACAATGAGCAGTTCTTC. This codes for CATGGPASAGGMTYNEQFF.

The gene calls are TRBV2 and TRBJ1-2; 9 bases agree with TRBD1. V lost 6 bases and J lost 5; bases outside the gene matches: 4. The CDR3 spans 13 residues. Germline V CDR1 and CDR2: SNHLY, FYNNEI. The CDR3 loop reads CASRQGQGYGYTF. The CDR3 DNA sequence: TGTGCCAGCAGACAGGGACAGGGTTATGGCTACACCTTC. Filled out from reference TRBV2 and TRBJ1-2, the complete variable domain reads EPEVTQTPSHQVTQMGQEVILRCVPISNHLYFYWYRQILGQKVEFLVSFYNNEISEKSEIFDDQFSVERPDGSNFTLKIRSTKLEDSAMYFCASRQGQGYGYTFGSGTRLTVV.

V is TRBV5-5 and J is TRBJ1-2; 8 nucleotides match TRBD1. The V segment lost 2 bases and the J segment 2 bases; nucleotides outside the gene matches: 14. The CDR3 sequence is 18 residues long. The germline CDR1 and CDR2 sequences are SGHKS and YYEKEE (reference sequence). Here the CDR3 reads CASSFALQGAITNYGYTF. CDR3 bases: TGTGCCAGCAGCTTCGCCCTCCAGGGGGCCATCACGAACTATGGCTACACCTTC.

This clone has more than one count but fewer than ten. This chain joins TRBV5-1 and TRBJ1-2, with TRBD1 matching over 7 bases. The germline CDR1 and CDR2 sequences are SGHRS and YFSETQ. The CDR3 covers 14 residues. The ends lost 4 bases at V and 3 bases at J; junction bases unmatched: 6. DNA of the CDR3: TGCGCCAGCAGCCCGAGGACAGGCGACTATGGCTACACCTTC. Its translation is CASSPRTGDYGYTF.

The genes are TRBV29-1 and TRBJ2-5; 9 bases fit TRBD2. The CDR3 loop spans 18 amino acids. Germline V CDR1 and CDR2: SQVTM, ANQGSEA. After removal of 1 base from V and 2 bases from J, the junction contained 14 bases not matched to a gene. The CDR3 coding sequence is TGCAGCGTTGAAGGGCCAGCGGGGGGCAGGCGAACTCAAGAGACCCAGTACTTC. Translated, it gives CSVEGPAGGRRTQETQYF.

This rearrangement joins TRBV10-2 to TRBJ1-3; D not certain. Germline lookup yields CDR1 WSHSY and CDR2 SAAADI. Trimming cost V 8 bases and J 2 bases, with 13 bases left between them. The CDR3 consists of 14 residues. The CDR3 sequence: CASHGLSPGNTIYF. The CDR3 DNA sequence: TGCGCCAGCCATGGGCTTAGTCCTGGAAACACCATATATTTT.

The CDR3 region has the DNA TGTGCCAGCAGCCAAGCGGGTATACAGGGATCCACTGAAGCTTTCTTT. Translation: CASSQAGIQGSTEAFF. V gene TRBV4-2 combines with J gene TRBJ1-1; maybe TRBD1 (6 bases). Germline V gene lookup returns CDR1 LGHNA and CDR2 YNFKEQ. The CDR3 has 16 residues. Trimming pared 1 base from V and 4 bases from J, leaving 16 bases between.

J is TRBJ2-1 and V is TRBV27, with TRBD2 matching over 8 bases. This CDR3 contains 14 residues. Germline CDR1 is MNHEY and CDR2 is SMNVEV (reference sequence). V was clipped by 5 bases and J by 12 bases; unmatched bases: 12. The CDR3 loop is CASSPLGGEERQFF. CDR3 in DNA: TGTGCCAGCAGTCCCCTCGGGGGGGAAGAAAGGCAGTTCTTC.

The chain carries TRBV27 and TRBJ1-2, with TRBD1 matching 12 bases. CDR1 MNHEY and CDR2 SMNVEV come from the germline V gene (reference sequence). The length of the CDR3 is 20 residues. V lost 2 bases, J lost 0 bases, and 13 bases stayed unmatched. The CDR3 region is CASSLIGTGGAPGANYGYTF. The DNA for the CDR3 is TGTGCCAGCAGTTTAATCGGGACAGGGGGCGCCCCGGGAGCTAACTATGGCTACACCTTC.